This passage covers 9 T cell receptor beta chains from one sample sequenced in a study of blood T cell repertoires in COVID-19. The protocol was immunoSEQ multiplex PCR, while the TCRdb copy is restricted to in-frame clones and leaves out a portion. Altogether approximately 100,000 clones are present, roughly 92% being singletons, with the ten largest covering more than 5.5%. The sample comprised peripheral blood. These receptors originate from a man aged 70-80 years with acute or convalescent COVID-19.

This sequence joins TRBV5-5 and TRBJ1-2, with TRBD1 matching over 9 bases. This CDR3 has 16 amino acids. The V and J ends lost 4 bases and 2 bases, in that order; junction bases with no gene match: 9. CDR1 SGHKS and CDR2 YYEKEE come from the germline V gene (reference sequence). The CDR3 DNA is TGTGCCAGCAGCCCTGGGGGGACAGGGTTGAACTATGGCTACACCTTC. It codes for CASSPGGTGLNYGYTF.

The chain joins TRBV30 to TRBJ1-1; D not certain. The V end lost 1 base, the J end lost 2 bases, and 8 bases lay between the germline ends. CDR3 size: 13 residues. Germline assignment: CDR1 GTSNPN and CDR2 SVGIG (reference sequence). The CDR3 loop is CAWSDYPNTEAFF. The CDR3 DNA sequence: TGTGCCTGGAGTGACTACCCAAACACTGAAGCTTTCTTT.

The CDR3 is CASSPKTGTGNHEQYF. DNA of the CDR3: TGTGCCAGCAGCCCGAAAACCGGGACAGGGAACCACGAGCAGTACTTC. The chain recombines TRBV14 with TRBJ2-7; 9 positions match TRBD1. J was trimmed by 5 bases and V by 4 bases; bases with no gene match: 12. CDR1 is SGHDN and CDR2 is FVKESK in the germline V gene. The CDR3 sequence is 16 residues long. The full variable domain, with the rest looked up from reference TRBV14 and TRBJ2-7, is EAGVTQFPSHSVIEKGQTVTLRCDPISGHDNLYWYRRVMGKEIKFLLHFVKESKQDESGMPNNRFLAERTGGTYSTLKVQPAELEDSGVYFCASSPKTGTGNHEQYFGPGTRLTVT.

J is TRBJ1-2 and V is TRBV12-3 or TRBV12-4; 8 bases map to TRBD1. V shed 11 bases and J 3 bases; nucleotides not matched to a gene: 5. This CDR3 comprises 12 residues. In DNA, the CDR3 is TGTGCCTCCAACAGGGGGGACTATGGCTACACCTTC. Its translation: CASNRGDYGYTF.

The rearrangement joins TRBV10-2 to TRBJ1-5, with TRBD1 matching over 7 bases. Germline V gene sequence: CDR1 WSHSY, CDR2 SAAADI. CDR3 length: 14 amino acids. The ends lost 7 bases at V and 5 bases at J; junction bases unmatched: 8. This CDR3 is CASTQDRSYQPQHF. CDR3 bases: TGCGCCAGCACCCAGGACAGGAGCTATCAGCCCCAGCATTTT.

V is TRBV5-1 and J is TRBJ1-4; weak D call: TRBD1 (5 bases). The CDR3 runs to 13 residues. Germline CDR1 reads SGHRS; CDR2 reads YFSETQ. Deletions cut 4 bases from V and 3 bases from J, with 7 bases between. The CDR3 is CASSRGSNEKLFF. The CDR3 region has the DNA TGCGCCAGCAGCCGGGGGTCTAATGAAAAACTGTTTTTT.

The V call is TRBV2, the J call TRBJ2-7; D possibly corresponds to TRBD1 (6 bases). The CDR3 spans 13 residues. V gave up 2 bases and J gave up 1 base, with 6 bases separating them. Germline V CDR1 and CDR2: SNHLY, FYNNEI. The CDR3 spells CASSETGSYEQYF. Written as DNA, the CDR3 is TGTGCCAGCAGTGAAACAGGGTCCTACGAGCAGTACTTC.

In this sample, this clone turned up once. The CDR3 protein is CASSLGLAGGPAGELFF. CDR3 DNA: TGTGCCAGCAGCTTGGGACTAGCGGGGGGGCCGGCCGGGGAGCTGTTTTTT. The V call is TRBV5-4, the J call TRBJ2-2; 14 nucleotides align to TRBD2. Germline assignment: CDR1 SGHNT and CDR2 YYREEE (reference sequence). This CDR3 contains 17 residues. V was pared by 0 bases and J by 6 bases, with 4 bases of the junction left unmatched.

The chain couples TRBV6-5 to TRBJ1-2; 8 positions agree with TRBD1. This CDR3 spans 12 amino acids. Per the germline V gene, CDR1 is MNHEY and CDR2 is SVGAGI. Trimming cost V 11 bases and J 5 bases; bases outside gene matches: 7. CDR3 in DNA: TGTGCCGGGTTACGGACAGGGTATGGCTACACCTTC. Translation: CAGLRTGYGYTF.